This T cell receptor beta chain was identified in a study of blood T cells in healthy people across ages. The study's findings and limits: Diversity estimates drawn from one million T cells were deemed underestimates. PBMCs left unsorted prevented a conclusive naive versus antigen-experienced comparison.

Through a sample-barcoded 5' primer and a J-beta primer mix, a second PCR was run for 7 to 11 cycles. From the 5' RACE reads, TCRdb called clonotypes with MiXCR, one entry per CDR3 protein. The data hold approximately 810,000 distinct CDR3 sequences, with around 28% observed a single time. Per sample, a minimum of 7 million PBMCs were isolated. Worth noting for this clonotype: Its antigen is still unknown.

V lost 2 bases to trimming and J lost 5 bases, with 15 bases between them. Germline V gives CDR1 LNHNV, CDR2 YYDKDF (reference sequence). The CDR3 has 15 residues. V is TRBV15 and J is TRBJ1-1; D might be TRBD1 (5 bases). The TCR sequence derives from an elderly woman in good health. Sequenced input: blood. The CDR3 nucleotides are TGTGCCACCAGCAGAAACCAGGGAGGTGGTACTGAAGCTTTCTTT. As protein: CATSRNQGGGTEAFF.